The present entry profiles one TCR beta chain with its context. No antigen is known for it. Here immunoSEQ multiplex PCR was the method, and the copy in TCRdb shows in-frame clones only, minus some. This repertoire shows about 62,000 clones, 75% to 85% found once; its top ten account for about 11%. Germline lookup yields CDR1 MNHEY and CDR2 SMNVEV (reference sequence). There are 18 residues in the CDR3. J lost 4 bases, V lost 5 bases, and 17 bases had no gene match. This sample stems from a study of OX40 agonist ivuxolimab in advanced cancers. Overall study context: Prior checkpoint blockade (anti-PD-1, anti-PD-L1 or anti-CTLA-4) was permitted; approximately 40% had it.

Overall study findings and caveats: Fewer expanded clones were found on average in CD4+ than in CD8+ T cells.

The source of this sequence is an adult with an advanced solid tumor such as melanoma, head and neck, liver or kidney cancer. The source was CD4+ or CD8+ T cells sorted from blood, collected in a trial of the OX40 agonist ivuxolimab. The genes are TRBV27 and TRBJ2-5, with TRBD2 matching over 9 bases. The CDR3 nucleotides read TGTGCCAGCAGTCTTAGACCCGCTAGAGCGGGAGGCGGAGAGACCCAGTACTTC. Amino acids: CASSLRPARAGGGETQYF.